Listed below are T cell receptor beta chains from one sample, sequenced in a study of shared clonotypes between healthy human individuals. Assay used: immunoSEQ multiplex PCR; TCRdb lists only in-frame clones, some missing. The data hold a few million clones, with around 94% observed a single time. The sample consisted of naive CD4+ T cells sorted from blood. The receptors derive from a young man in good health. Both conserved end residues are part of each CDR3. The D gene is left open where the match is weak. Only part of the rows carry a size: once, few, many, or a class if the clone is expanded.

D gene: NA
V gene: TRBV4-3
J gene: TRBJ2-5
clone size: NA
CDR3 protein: CASSQNGEKETQYF
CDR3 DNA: TGCGCCAGCAGCCAGAATGGCGAGAAAGAGACCCAGTACTTC

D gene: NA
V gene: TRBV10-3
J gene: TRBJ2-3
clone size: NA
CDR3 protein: CAISLSPYTDTQYF
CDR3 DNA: TGTGCCATCAGTCTCTCCCCGTACACAGATACGCAGTATTTT

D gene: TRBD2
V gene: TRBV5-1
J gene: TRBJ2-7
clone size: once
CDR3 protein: CASSPGGWRADEQYF
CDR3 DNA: TGCGCCAGCAGCCCCGGGGGGTGGAGGGCGGACGAGCAGTACTTC

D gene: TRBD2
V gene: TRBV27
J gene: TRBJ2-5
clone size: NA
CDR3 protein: CASSFLAGDLDF
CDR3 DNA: TGTGCCAGCAGTTTCCTAGCGGGGGACCTAGACTTC

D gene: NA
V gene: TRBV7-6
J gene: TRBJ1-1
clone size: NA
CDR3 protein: CASSPPGYARTEAFF
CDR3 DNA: TGTGCCAGCAGCCCCCCTGGGTATGCGAGGACTGAAGCTTTCTTT

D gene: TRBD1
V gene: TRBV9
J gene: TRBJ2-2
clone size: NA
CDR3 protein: CASSVALGTGKKNTGELFF
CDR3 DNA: TGTGCCAGCAGCGTAGCCCTCGGGACAGGGAAGAAGAACACCGGGGAGCTGTTTTTT

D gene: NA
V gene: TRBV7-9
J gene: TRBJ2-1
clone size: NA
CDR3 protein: CASKQGGRNEQFF
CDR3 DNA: TGTGCCAGCAAACAGGGGGGGCGCAATGAGCAGTTCTTC

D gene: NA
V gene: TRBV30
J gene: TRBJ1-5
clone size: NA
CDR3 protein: CAWRNDRNQPQHF
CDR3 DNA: TGTGCCTGGAGGAACGACAGAAATCAGCCCCAGCATTTT

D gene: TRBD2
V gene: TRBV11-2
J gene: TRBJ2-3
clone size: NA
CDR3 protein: CASSQIAGPTDTQYF
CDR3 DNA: TGTGCCAGCAGCCAAATAGCGGGGCCCACAGATACGCAGTATTTT

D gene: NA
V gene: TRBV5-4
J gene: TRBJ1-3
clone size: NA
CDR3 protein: CASSLDSNSGNTIYF
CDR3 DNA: TGTGCCAGCAGCTTGGACAGTAACTCTGGAAACACCATATATTTT

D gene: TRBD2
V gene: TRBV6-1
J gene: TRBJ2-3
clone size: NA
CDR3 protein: CASSDPTSGGAGTQYF
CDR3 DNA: TGTGCCAGCAGTGACCCTACTAGCGGGGGGGCGGGTACGCAGTATTTT

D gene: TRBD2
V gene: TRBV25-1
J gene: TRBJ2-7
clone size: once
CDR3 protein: CASSYATSGGPNEQYF
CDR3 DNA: TGTGCCAGCAGTTACGCGACTAGCGGGGGCCCCAACGAGCAGTACTTC

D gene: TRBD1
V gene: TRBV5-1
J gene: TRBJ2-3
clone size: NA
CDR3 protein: CASSRQGQGGTDTQYF
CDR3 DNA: TGCGCCAGCAGCCGCCAGGGACAGGGGGGCACAGATACGCAGTATTTT

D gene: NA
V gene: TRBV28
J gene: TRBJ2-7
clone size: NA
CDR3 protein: CASSSNRAEQYF
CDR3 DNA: TGTGCCAGCAGTTCGAACAGGGCCGAGCAGTACTTC

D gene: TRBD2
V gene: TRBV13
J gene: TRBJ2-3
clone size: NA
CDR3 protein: CASSLSSGGRTDTQYF
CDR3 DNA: TGTGCCAGCAGCTTGTCTAGCGGGGGAAGAACAGATACGCAGTATTTT

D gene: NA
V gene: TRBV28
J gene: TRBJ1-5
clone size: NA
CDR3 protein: CASANTFNQPQHF
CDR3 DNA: TGTGCCAGCGCCAACACTTTTAATCAGCCCCAGCATTTT

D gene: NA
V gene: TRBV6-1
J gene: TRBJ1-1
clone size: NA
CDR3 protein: CASQYWPTEAFF
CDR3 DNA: TGTGCCAGCCAGTACTGGCCCACTGAAGCTTTCTTT

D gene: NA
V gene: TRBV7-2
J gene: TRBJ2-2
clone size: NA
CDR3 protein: CASSPGGSGELFF
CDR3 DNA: TGTGCCAGCAGCCCCGGGGGTTCCGGGGAGCTGTTTTTT

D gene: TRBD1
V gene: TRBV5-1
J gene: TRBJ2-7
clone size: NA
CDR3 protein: CASSLGTGQPKEQYF
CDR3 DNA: TGCGCCAGCAGCTTGGGGACGGGACAGCCTAAGGAGCAGTACTTC

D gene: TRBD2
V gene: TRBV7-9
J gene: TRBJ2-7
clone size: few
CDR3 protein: CASSLAGGSANEQYF
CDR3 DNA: TGTGCCAGCAGCTTAGCTGGCGGGAGCGCCAACGAGCAGTACTTC

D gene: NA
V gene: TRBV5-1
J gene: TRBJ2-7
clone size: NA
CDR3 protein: CASSLVGGYSSYEQYF
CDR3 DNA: TGCGCCAGCAGCTTGGTGGGTGGATACAGCTCCTACGAGCAGTACTTC

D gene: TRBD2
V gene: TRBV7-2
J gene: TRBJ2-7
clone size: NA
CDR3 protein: CASSLPREEGSYEQYF
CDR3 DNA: TGTGCCAGCAGCTTGCCCCGGGAGGAGGGATCCTACGAGCAGTACTTC

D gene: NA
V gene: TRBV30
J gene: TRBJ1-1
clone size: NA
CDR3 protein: CAWSWQATEAFF
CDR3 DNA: TGTGCCTGGAGCTGGCAGGCGACTGAAGCTTTCTTT

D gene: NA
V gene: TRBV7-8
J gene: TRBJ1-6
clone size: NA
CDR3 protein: CASSLVPGRAPLHF
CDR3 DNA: TGTGCCAGCAGCTTAGTACCGGGTCGGGCACCCCTCCACTTT

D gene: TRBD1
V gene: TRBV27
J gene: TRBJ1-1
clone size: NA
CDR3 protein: CASSSDRVGTEAFF
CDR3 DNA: TGTGCCAGCAGTAGTGACAGGGTTGGCACTGAAGCTTTCTTT

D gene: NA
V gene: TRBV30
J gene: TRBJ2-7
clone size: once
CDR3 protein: CAWSVGAGRTYEQYF
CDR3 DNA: TGTGCCTGGAGTGTTGGGGCAGGCCGAACCTACGAGCAGTACTTC

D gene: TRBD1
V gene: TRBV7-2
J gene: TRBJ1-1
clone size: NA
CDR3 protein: CASSLGMTGGKIDTEAFF
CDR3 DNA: TGTGCCAGCAGCTTAGGAATGACAGGGGGGAAAATCGACACTGAAGCTTTCTTT

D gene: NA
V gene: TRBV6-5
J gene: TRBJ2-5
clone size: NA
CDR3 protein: CASSYTRLQETQYF
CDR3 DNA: TGTGCCAGCAGTTATACCCGGTTGCAAGAGACCCAGTACTTC

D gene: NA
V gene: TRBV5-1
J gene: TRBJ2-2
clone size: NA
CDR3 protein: CASDQTGANTGELFF
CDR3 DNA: TGCGCCAGCGATCAGACAGGCGCGAACACCGGGGAGCTGTTTTTT

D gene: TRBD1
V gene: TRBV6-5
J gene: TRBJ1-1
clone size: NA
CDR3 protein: CASSSGQGLAFF
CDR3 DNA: TGTGCCAGCAGTTCGGGACAGGGGCTAGCTTTCTTT

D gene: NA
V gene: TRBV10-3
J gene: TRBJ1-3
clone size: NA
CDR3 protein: CAISEAEKPGNTIYF
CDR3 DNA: TGTGCCATCAGTGAGGCGGAAAAGCCTGGAAACACCATATATTTT

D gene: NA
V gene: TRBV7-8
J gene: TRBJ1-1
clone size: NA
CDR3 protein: CASSGLKPTEAFF
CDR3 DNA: TGTGCCAGCAGCGGCTTAAAACCCACTGAAGCTTTCTTT

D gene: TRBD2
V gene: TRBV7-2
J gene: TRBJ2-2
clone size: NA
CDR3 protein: CASRAGTSGNTGELFF
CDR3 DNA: TGTGCCAGCAGAGCGGGGACTAGCGGAAACACCGGGGAGCTGTTTTTT

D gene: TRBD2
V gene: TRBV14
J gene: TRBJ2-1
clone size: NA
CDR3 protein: CASSQNSGRATQQFF
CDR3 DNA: TGTGCCAGCAGCCAAAATAGCGGGAGGGCCACGCAGCAGTTCTTC

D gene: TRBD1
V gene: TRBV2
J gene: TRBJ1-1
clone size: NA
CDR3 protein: CASEIQGAMNTEAFF
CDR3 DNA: TGTGCCAGCGAAATCCAGGGGGCCATGAACACTGAAGCTTTCTTT

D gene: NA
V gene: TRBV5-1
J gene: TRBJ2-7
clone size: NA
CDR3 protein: CASSLDTDHYYEQYF
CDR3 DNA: TGCGCCAGCAGCTTGGATACAGATCATTATTACGAGCAGTACTTC

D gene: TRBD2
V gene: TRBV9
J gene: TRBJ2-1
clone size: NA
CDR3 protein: CASSLTSGVSNEQFF
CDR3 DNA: TGTGCCAGCAGCTTAACTAGCGGGGTGAGCAATGAGCAGTTCTTC

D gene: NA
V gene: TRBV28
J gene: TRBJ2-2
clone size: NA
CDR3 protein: CASTQHGTGELFF
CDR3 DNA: TGTGCCAGCACCCAGCATGGGACCGGGGAGCTGTTTTTT

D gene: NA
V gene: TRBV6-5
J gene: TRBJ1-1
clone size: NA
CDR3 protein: CASSTHPRTVF
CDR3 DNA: TGTGCCAGCAGCACCCACCCCAGGACGGTTTTT

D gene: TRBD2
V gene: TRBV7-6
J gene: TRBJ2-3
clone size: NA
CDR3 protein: CASSLLGGLAGATDTQYF
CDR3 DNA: TGTGCCAGCTCCCTACTCGGGGGGCTAGCGGGCGCCACAGATACGCAGTATTTT

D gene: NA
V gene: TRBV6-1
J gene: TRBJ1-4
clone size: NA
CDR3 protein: CASRGDPPTNEKLFF
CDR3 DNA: TGTGCCAGCAGGGGGGACCCACCAACTAATGAAAAACTGTTTTTT

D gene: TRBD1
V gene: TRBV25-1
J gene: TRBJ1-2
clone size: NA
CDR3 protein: CASSEGQSYGYTF
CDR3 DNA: TGTGCCAGCAGTGAGGGACAGAGCTATGGCTACACCTTC

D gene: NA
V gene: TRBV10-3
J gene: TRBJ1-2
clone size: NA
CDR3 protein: CAISRTAIYGYTF
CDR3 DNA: TGTGCCATCAGCCGGACAGCGATCTATGGCTACACCTTC

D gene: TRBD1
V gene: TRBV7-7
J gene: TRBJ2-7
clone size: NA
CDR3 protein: CASGRDRGSEQYF
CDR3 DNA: TGTGCTAGCGGTCGGGACAGGGGGAGCGAGCAGTACTTC

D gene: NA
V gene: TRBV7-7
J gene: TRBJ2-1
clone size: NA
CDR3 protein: CDPQDDEQFF
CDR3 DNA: TGTGACCCCCAAGACGATGAGCAGTTCTTC

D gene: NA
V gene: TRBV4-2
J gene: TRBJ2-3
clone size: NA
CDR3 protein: CASSQGWGTDTQYF
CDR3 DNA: TGTGCCAGCAGCCAAGGTTGGGGCACAGATACGCAGTATTTT

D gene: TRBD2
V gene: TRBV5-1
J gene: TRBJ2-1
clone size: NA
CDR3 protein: CASRNPGLALANEQFF
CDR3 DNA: TGCGCCAGCAGAAACCCGGGACTAGCTCTGGCCAATGAGCAGTTCTTC

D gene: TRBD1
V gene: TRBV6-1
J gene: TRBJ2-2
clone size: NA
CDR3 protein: CASRATGVFAGELFF
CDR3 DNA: TGTGCCAGCAGAGCTACAGGGGTCTTCGCCGGGGAGCTGTTTTTT

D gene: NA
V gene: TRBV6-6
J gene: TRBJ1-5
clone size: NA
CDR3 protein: CASSYSTLSNQPQHF
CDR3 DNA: TGTGCCAGCAGTTACTCGACCCTATCTAATCAGCCCCAGCATTTT

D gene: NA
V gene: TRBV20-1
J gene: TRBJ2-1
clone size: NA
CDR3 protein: CSYPSAEGQFF
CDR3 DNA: TGCAGTTACCCATCCGCCGAAGGGCAGTTCTTC

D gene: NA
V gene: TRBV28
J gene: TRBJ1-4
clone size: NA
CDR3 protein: CASSGAATNEKLFF
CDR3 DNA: TGTGCCAGCTCGGGAGCAGCAACTAATGAAAAACTGTTTTTT

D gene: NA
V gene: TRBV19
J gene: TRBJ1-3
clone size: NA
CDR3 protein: CASSTLPSGRSGNTIYF
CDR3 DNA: TGTGCCAGTAGTACCCTACCGTCGGGGAGATCTGGAAACACCATATATTTT

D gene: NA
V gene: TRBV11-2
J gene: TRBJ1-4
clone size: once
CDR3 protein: CASSLDQWARNEKLFF
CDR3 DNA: TGTGCCAGCAGCTTAGATCAATGGGCCCGAAATGAAAAACTGTTTTTT

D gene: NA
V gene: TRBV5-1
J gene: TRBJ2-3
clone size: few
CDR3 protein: CASSLAGTDTQYF
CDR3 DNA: TGCGCCAGCAGCTTGGCCGGTACAGATACGCAGTATTTT

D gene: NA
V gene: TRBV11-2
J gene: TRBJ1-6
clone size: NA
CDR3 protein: CASSLGPGGRGSPLHF
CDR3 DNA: TGTGCCAGCAGCTTAGGCCCCGGGGGGCGCGGGTCACCCCTCCACTTT

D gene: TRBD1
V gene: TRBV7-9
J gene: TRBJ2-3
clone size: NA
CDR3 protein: CASSLQGEYTNTQYF
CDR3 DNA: TGTGCCAGCAGCTTACAGGGGGAATACACGAATACGCAGTATTTT